One T cell receptor beta chain is described in this entry. The CDR3 extends over 13 amino acids. The junction had 4 bases not matched to a gene; V was cut back by 0 bases and J by 9 bases. Germline-derived CDR1 and CDR2 are LNHDA and SQIVND (reference sequence). The record originates from a study of T cells after yellow fever vaccination. They built TCR cDNA with 5'RACE template switching, a step that put in a universal primer site and UMIs. TCRdb re-called the 5' RACE reads with MiXCR, one entry per CDR3 protein. The table includes 400,000 to 650,000 distinct CDR3 sequences, 21% detected once. Sequencing was performed on PBMCs, taken about 20 days after the first yellow fever vaccination. The V gene is TRBV19, the J gene TRBJ1-1, with 7 bases aligning to TRBD1. This clonotype was sampled from a man aged 18-30 years who received the YFV17D yellow fever vaccine. The CDR3 is CASSIEGQTKAFF. The CDR3 bases are TGTGCCAGTAGTATAGAGGGACAGACAAAAGCTTTCTTT.